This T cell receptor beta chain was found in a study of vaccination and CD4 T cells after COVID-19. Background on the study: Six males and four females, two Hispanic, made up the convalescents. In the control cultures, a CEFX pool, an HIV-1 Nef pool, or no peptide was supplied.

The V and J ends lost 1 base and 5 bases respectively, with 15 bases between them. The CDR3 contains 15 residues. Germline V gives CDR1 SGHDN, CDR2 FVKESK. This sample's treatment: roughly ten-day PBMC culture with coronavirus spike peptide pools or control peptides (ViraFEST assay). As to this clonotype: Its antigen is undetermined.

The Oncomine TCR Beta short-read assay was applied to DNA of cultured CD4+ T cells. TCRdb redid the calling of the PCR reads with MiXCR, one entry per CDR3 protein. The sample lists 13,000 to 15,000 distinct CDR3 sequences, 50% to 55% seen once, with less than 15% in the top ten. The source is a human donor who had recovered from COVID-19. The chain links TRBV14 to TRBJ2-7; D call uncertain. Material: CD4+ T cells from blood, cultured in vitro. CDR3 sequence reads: CASSQVYPHPNEQYF. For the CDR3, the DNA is TGTGCCAGCAGCCAAGTTTATCCCCACCCCAACGAGCAGTACTTC.